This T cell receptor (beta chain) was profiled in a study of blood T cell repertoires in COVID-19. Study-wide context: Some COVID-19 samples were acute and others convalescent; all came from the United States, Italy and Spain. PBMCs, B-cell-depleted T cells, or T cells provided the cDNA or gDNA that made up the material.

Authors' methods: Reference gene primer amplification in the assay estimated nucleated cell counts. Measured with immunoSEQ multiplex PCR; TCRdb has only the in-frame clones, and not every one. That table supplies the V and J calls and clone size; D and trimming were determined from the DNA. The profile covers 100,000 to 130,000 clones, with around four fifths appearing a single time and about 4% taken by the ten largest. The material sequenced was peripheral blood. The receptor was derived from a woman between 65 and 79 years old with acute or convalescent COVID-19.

The CDR3 coding sequence is TGTGCCAGCAAGAGGGCCTCGGGAGTCGAGCAGTACTTC. Amino acid sequence: CASKRASGVEQYF. The V gene is TRBV12-3 or TRBV12-4, the J gene TRBJ2-7; D might be TRBD2 (6 bases). V dropped 7 bases and J dropped 6 bases, with 16 bases sitting between them. The CDR3 covers 13 residues.